This entry lists 5 T cell receptor beta chains sequenced from one sample in a study of T cells expressing NK-cell markers. From its re-call of the 5' RACE reads, TCRdb lists each CDR3 protein once, without DNA. Reported are about 460,000 distinct CDR3 sequences; the ten largest clones contain more than 1.4%. Sequencing was done on a sample of blood T cells: a sorted CD56 or NKG2C T cell subset, CD4+ or CD8+ T cells, or bulk PBMC T cells (not recorded which). All receptors derive from a woman aged 45-59 years in good health.

This rearrangement joins TRBV12-3 or TRBV12-4 to TRBJ2-7; TCRdb selects TRBD2, and the lack of DNA leaves this call unchecked. The CDR3 sequence is 17 residues long. CDR3: CASSLIRQGLISYEQYF.

CDR3 amino acids: CASSQGQVTEAFF. The chain has TRBV3-1 and TRBJ1-1; the TCRdb D gene call, TRBD1, has no DNA to confirm it. Germline V gene data show CDR1 as LGHDT and CDR2 as YNNKEL (reference sequence). The CDR3 is 13 residues long.

The rearrangement joins TRBV6-4 to TRBJ1-6. Germline lookup yields CDR1 MRHNA and CDR2 SNTAGT. This CDR3 has 14 residues. CDR3 region: CASRLTVGYSPLHF.

This CDR3 is CAIRNRGQTDTQYF. The V call is TRBV10-3, the J call TRBJ2-3; TCRdb's assignment of TRBD1 cannot be checked, as there is no DNA. From germline, CDR1 is ENHRY and CDR2 SYGVKD. The CDR3 contains 14 residues.

The chain joins TRBV10-3 to TRBJ2-3; TCRdb indicates TRBD1, and absent DNA this call remains unverified. Germline V gene lookup returns CDR1 ENHRY and CDR2 SYGVKD. The CDR3 is 17 residues long. CDR3 residues: CAIGVPRGGASTDTQYF.